The T cell receptor beta chain under discussion was sequenced for a study of neurological immune-mediated disorders. Deletions cut 1 base from V and 2 bases from J, with 17 bases between. Germline V gene data show CDR1 as MGHRA and CDR2 as YSYEKL. The length of the CDR3 is 17 residues. Study-wide results and caveats: There were no CDR3 amino acid sequences shared by expanded clones across subjects, a result suggesting private repertoires in all groups.

TCRdb reprocessed the 5' RACE reads with MiXCR, giving one entry per CDR3 protein. The table has roughly 19,000 distinct CDR3 sequences, over 12% seen once; the top ten hold around 16%. Many counts were recorded for this clonotype. Its specificity is unknown. J is TRBJ2-5 and V is TRBV4-1; D gene uncertain. This sequence was found in a female donor with HTLV-1-associated myelopathy (HAM/TSP). The specimen sequenced was PBMCs. In DNA form, the CDR3 reads TGCGCCAGCAGCCAAGCTTTGAGCGTAGTTAGGCAAGAGACCCAGTACTTC. Protein sequence: CASSQALSVVRQETQYF.